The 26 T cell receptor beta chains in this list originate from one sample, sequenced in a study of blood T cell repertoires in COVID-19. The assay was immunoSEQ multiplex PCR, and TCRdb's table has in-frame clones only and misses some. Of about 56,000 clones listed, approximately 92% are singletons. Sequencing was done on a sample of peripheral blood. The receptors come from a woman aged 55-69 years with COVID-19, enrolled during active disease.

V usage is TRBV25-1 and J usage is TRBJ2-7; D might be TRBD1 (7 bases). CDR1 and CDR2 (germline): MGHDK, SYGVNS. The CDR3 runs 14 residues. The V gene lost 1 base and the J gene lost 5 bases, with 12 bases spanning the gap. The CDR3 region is CASSEWRGLDEQYF. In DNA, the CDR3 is TGTGCCAGCAGTGAATGGAGGGGGCTCGACGAGCAGTACTTC.

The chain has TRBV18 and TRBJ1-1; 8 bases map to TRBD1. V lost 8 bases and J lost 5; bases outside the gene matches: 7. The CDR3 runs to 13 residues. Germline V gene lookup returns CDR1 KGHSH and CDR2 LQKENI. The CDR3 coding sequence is TGTGCCAGCGCGCCGGGACAGGTGACTGAAGCTTTCTTT. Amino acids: CASAPGQVTEAFF.

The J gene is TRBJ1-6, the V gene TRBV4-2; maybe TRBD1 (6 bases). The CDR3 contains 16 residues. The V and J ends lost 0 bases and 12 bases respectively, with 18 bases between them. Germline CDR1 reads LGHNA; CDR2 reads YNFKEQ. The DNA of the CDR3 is TGTGCCAGCAGCCAAGATTCCCCAGGGGACGAAGGACCCCTCCACTTT. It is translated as CASSQDSPGDEGPLHF.

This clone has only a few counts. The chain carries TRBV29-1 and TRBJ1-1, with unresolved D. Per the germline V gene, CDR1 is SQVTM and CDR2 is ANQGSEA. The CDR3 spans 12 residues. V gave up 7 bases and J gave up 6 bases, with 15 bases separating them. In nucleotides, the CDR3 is TGCAGCGGGTCCCTAGGAGACGCTGAAGCTTTCTTT. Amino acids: CSGSLGDAEAFF.

The CDR3 protein is CASSPRLLGKADTGELFF. CDR3 DNA: TGTGCCAGCTCACCACGTTTATTAGGGAAAGCGGACACCGGGGAGCTGTTTTTT. V is TRBV18 and J is TRBJ2-2; D may be TRBD2 (5 bases). Germline lookup yields CDR1 KGHSH and CDR2 LQKENI. Trimming cost V 1 base and J 3 bases, with 18 bases left between them. This CDR3 spans 18 amino acids.

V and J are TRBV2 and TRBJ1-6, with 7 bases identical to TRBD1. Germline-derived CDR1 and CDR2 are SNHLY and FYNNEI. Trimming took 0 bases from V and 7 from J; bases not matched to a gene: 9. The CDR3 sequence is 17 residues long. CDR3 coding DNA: TGTGCCAGCAGTGAAGCTAGTCAGGGGGTCACAAATTCACCCCTCCACTTT. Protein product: CASSEASQGVTNSPLHF.

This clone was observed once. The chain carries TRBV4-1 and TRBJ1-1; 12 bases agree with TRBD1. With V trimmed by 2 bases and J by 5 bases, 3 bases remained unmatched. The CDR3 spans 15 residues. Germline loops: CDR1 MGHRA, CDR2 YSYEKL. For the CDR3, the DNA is TGCGCCAGCAGCCAACCGGGACAGGGGGCAACTGAAGCTTTCTTT. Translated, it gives CASSQPGQGATEAFF.

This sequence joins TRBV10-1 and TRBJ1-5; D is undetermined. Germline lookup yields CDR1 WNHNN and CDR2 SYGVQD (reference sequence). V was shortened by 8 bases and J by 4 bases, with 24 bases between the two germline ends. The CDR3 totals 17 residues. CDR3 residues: CASPGVSHLTANQPQHF. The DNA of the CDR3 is TGCGCCAGCCCCGGAGTATCCCACCTGACGGCAAATCAGCCCCAGCATTTT.

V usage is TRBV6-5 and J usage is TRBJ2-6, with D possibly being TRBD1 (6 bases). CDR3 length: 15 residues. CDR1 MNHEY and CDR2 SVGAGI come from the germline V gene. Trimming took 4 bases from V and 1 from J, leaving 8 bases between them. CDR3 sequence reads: CASSSRGSGANVLTF. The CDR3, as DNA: TGTGCCAGCAGTTCCAGGGGATCTGGGGCCAACGTCCTGACTTTC.

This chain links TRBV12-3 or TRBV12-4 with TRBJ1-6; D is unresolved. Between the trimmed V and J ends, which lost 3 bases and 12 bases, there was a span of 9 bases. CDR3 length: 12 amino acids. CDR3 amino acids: CASSFREGPLHF. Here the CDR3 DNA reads TGTGCCAGCAGTTTCCGCGAGGGACCCCTCCACTTT.

CDR3 nucleotides: TGTGCCAGCAGGAGTCAGGCGTCTGGGGCCAACGTCCTGACTTTC. Amino acid sequence: CASRSQASGANVLTF. This sequence joins TRBV6-5 and TRBJ2-6, with D hard to call. Germline CDR1 MNHEY, CDR2 SVGAGI. The CDR3 runs 15 residues. Trimming shortened V by 6 bases and J by 1 base, and 10 bases separated the two germline ends.

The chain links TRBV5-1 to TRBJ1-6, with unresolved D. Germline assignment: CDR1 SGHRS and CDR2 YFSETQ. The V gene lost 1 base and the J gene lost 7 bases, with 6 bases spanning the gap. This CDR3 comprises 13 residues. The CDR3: CASSLIENSPLHF. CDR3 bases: TGCGCCAGCAGCTTGATAGAGAATTCACCCCTCCACTTT. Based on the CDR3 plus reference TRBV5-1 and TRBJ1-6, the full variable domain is KAGVTQTPRYLIKTRGQQVTLSCSPISGHRSVSWYQQTPGQGLQFLFEYFSETQRNKGNFPGRFSGRQFSNSRSEMNVSTLELGDSALYLCASSLIENSPLHFGNGTRLTVT.

Here the CDR3 DNA reads TGTGCCTGGAGTGTACGGACAGGGATCTATGGCTACACCTTC. As protein: CAWSVRTGIYGYTF. This chain uses TRBV30 with TRBJ1-2; 8 positions agree with TRBD1. CDR1 GTSNPN and CDR2 SVGIG come from the germline V gene (reference sequence). After removal of 0 bases from V and 4 bases from J, the junction contained 4 bases not matched to a gene. The CDR3 sequence is 14 residues long.

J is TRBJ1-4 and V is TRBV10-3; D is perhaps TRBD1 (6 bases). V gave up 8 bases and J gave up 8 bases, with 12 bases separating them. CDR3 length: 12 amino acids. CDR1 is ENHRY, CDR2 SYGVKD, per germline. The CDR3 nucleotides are TGTGCCATCGGTCCCACAGGGGAAAAACTGTTTTTT. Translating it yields CAIGPTGEKLFF.

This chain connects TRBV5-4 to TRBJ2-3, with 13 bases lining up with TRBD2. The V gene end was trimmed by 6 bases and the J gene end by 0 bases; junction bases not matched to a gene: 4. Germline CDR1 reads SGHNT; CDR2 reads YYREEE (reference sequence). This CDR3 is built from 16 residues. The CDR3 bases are TGTGCCAGCACCGGGACTAGCGGGGCTAGCACAGATACGCAGTATTTT. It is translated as CASTGTSGASTDTQYF. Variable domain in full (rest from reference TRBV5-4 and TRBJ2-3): ETGVTQSPTHLIKTRGQQVTLRCSSQSGHNTVSWYQQALGQGPQFIFQYYREEENGRGNFPPRFSGLQFPNYSSELNVNALELDDSALYLCASTGTSGASTDTQYFGPGTRLTVL.

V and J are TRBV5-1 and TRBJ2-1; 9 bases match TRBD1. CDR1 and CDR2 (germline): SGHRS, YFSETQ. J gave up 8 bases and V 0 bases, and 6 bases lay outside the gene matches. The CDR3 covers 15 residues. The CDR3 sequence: CASSLAGQGGHEQFF. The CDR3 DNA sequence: TGCGCCAGCAGCTTGGCGGGACAGGGTGGCCATGAGCAGTTCTTC.

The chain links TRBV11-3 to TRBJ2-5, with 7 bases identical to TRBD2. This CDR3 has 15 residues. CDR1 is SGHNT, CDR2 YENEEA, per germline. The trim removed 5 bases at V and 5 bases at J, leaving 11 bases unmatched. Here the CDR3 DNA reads TGTGCCAGCAGCCCCTCGGGGGGTAGCCGGGAGACCCAGTACTTC. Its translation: CASSPSGGSRETQYF.

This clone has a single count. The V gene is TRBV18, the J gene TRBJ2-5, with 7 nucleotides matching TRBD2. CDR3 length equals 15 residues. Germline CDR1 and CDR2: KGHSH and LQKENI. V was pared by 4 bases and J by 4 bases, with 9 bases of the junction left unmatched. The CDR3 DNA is TGTGCCAGCTCACTTTCAGCGGGAAGGGGAGAGACCCAGTACTTC. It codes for CASSLSAGRGETQYF.

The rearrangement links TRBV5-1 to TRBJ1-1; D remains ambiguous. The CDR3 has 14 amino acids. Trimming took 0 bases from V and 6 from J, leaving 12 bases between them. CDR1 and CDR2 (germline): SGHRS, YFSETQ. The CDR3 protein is CASSLEWNGAEAFF. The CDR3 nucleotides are TGCGCCAGCAGCTTGGAATGGAACGGGGCTGAAGCTTTCTTT.

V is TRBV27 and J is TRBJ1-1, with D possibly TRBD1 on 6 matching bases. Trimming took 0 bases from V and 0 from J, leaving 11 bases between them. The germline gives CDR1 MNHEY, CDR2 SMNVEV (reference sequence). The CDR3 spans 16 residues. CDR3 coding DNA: TGTGCCAGCAGTTTATCTGGGGGCTCCATGAACACTGAAGCTTTCTTT. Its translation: CASSLSGGSMNTEAFF.

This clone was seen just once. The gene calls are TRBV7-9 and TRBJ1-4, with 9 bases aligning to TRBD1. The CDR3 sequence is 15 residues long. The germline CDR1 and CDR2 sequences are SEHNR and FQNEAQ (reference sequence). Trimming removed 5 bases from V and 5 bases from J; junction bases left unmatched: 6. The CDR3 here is CASSIRTGVNEKLFF. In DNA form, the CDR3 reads TGTGCCAGCAGCATTCGGACAGGGGTAAATGAAAAACTGTTTTTT.

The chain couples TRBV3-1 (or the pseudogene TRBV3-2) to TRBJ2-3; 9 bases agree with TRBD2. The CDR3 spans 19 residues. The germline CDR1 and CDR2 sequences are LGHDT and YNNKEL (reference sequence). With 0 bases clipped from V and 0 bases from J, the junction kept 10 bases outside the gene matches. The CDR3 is CASSQDRNSGGASTDTQYF. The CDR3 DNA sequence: TGTGCCAGCAGCCAAGATCGGAATAGCGGGGGCGCCAGCACAGATACGCAGTATTTT.

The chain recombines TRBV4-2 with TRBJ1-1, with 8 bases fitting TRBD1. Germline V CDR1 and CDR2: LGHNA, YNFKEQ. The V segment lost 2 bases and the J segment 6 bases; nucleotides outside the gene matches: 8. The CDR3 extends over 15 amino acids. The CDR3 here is CASSQPRTGGSEAFF. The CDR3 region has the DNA TGTGCCAGCAGCCAACCTCGCACAGGGGGATCTGAAGCTTTCTTT.

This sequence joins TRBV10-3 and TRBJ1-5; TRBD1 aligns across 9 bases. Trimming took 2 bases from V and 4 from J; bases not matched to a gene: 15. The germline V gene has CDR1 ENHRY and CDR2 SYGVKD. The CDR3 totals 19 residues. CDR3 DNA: TGTGCCATCAGTGAGAATCTGTTTGGGTCCGGGACAGGGAATCAGCCCCAGCATTTT. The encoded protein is CAISENLFGSGTGNQPQHF.

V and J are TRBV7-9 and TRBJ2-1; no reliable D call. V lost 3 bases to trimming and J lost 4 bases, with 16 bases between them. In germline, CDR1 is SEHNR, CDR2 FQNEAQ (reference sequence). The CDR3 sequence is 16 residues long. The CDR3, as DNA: TGTGCCAGCAGCTTCCTATCTTTAACGGTTTACAATGAGCAGTTCTTC. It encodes CASSFLSLTVYNEQFF. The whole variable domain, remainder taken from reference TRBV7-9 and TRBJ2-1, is DTGVSQNPRHKITKRGQNVTFRCDPISEHNRLYWYRQTLGQGPEFLTYFQNEAQLEKSRLLSDRFSAERPKGSFSTLEIQRTEQGDSAMYLCASSFLSLTVYNEQFFGPGTRLTVL.

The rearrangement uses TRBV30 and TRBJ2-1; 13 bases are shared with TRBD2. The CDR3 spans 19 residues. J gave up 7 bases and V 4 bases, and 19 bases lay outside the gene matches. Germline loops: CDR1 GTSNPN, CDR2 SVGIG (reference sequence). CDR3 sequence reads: CAWNLGQPSGLAGVNEQFF. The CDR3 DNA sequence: TGTGCCTGGAATCTGGGGCAGCCGAGCGGACTAGCGGGAGTAAATGAGCAGTTCTTC. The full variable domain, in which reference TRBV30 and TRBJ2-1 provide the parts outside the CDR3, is SQTIHQWPATLVQPVGSPLSLECTVEGTSNPNLYWYRQAAGRGLQLLFYSVGIGQISSEVPQNLSASRPQDRQFILSSKKLLLSDSGFYLCAWNLGQPSGLAGVNEQFFGPGTRLTVL.